The T cell receptor beta chain under discussion was sequenced for a study of blood T cell repertoires in COVID-19. Study information: The analysed material was cDNA or gDNA that came from T cells, B-cell-depleted T cells, or PBMCs.

Authors' analysis steps: The authors estimated nucleated cell counts from reference gene primer amplification. Libraries were prepared by immunoSEQ multiplex PCR; TCRdb keeps only in-frame clonotypes and omits some of them. Clone size and V and J calls were adopted from that table, with D and trimming inferred from the DNA. The table has a few hundred thousand clones, nearly 90% seen once; the top ten hold over 3.5%. The study recruited people aged 18 to 89 years across around 24 US areas. The CDR3 contains 15 residues. Germline trimming cut 4 bases from V and 5 bases from J; bases unmatched to any gene: 4. Germline V CDR1 and CDR2: LGHNA, YNFKEQ.

The V call is TRBV4-2, the J call TRBJ2-7; 14 nucleotides agree with TRBD2. The TCR originated in a woman aged 18-29 years with acute COVID-19. Sequencing used PBMCs or T cells enriched from blood (not recorded which). The DNA of the CDR3 is TGTGCCAGCAGCCCAGGGACTAGCGGGAGTGACGAGCAGTACTTC. Translated, it gives CASSPGTSGSDEQYF.